One and the same sample provided the 9 T cell receptor beta chains below, sequenced in a study (dated by TCRdb to about 2015). Library prep was done by 5' RACE. Sequencing was carried out with an Illumina MiSeq. The public reads were reanalyzed by TCRdb: fastp trimming at Q25, MiXCR alignment, in-frame beta chains only. Rows are unified per CDR3 protein, each entry keeping the most common DNA and genes. The sample contains about 43,000 distinct CDR3 sequences, about a fifth of them found a single time. In total, the top ten clones hold around 4.5% of the sample. Cells that were CD4+CD25+CD127-/low were the ones isolated as Tregs. Sequencing input: Tregs sorted from a lymph node. The receptor source for this set is a female donor with breast cancer.

The V and J genes are TRBV12-3 or TRBV12-4 and TRBJ1-2; D perhaps matches TRBD1 (6 bases). Trimming pared 4 bases from V and 1 base from J, leaving 7 bases between. The CDR3 covers 13 residues. The CDR3: CASSYRVNYGYTF. The DNA for the CDR3 is TGTGCCAGCAGTTACAGGGTTAACTATGGCTACACCTTC.

This clonotype has a count of ten or more. The chain links TRBV20-1 to TRBJ2-1; TRBD2 agrees at 13 bases. There are 15 residues in the CDR3. V was pared by 6 bases and J by 8 bases, with 10 bases of the junction left unmatched. Germline V CDR1 and CDR2: DFQATT, SNEGSKA (reference sequence). CDR3 nucleotides: TGCAGTGCGCGGATACTAGCGGGAGGGTCGGATGAGCAGTTCTTC. Encoded protein: CSARILAGGSDEQFF.

There are many counts of this clonotype. J is TRBJ1-2 and V is TRBV27; no clear D gene. V lost 6 bases to trimming and J lost 8 bases, with 16 bases between them. This CDR3 has 13 amino acids. The V gene's germline CDR1 is MNHEY and CDR2 SMNVEV (reference sequence). The CDR3 here is CASRAPLGGGYTF. The CDR3 DNA reads as TGTGCCAGCAGAGCGCCACTGGGAGGCGGCTACACCTTC.

The CDR3 region is CASSVVAGGAEDTQYF. Here the CDR3 DNA reads TGTGCCAGCAGCGTAGTAGCGGGGGGGGCGGAAGATACGCAGTATTTT. This chain links TRBV9 with TRBJ2-3, with 11 bases fitting TRBD2. J gave up 5 bases and V 0 bases, and 5 bases lay outside the gene matches. CDR3 length: 16 amino acids. Per the germline V gene, CDR1 is SGDLS and CDR2 is YYNGEE.

With regard to this clonotype: This may be a read error: a much more frequent sequence differs by one nucleotide. The V and J genes are TRBV29-1 and TRBJ2-7; no reliable D call. The CDR3 length is 11 residues. Trimming left V 5 bases short and J 7 bases short, with 12 bases between. In germline, CDR1 is SQVTM, CDR2 ANQGSEA. The DNA of the CDR3 is TGCAGCGTTCCTGAGGTCGGGGAGCAGTACTTC. Its protein product is CSVPEVGEQYF.

The chain uses TRBV15 and TRBJ1-5, with D hard to call. This CDR3 spans 13 amino acids. The V end lost 5 bases, the J end lost 4 bases, and 9 bases lay between the germline ends. Germline CDR1 LNHNV, CDR2 YYDKDF (reference sequence). The CDR3, as DNA: TGTGCCACCAGCGTAGGGATGAATCAGCCCCAGCATTTT. Translated: CATSVGMNQPQHF. Full variable domain (outside the CDR3, taken from reference TRBV15 and TRBJ1-5): DAMVIQNPRYQVTQFGKPVTLSCSQTLNHNVMYWYQQKSSQAPKLLFHYYDKDFNNEADTPDNFQSRRPNTSFCFLDIRSPGLGDTAMYLCATSVGMNQPQHFGDGTRLSIL.

This clonotype was seen more than once but under ten times. This sequence joins TRBV5-5 and TRBJ1-2; D not certain. The CDR3 consists of 15 residues. Germline V gene lookup returns CDR1 SGHKS and CDR2 YYEKEE (reference sequence). Trimming stripped 1 base from V and 0 bases from J, with 10 bases between. The CDR3 protein is CASSLSPGANYGYTF. CDR3 DNA: TGTGCCAGCAGCTTGTCGCCAGGAGCTAACTATGGCTACACCTTC.

A word on this clonotype: The final CDR3 position lacks the conserved phenylalanine or tryptophan, pointing to a likely read error. The rearrangement links TRBV12-3 or TRBV12-4 to TRBJ2-2; 7 bases line up with TRBD1. The CDR3 extends over 15 amino acids. V dropped 5 bases and J dropped 4; count of bases not matched to a gene: 7. CDR3 nucleotide sequence: TGTGCCAGCAGTGAGAAGGGGGCCGGCACCGGGGAGCTGTTTCTT. Translating gives CASSEKGAGTGELFL.

A few counts support this clonotype. V and J are TRBV4-1 and TRBJ2-7; weak D call: TRBD1 (6 bases). This CDR3 has 14 residues. Trimming removed 3 bases at V and 2 bases at J, with 11 bases between. Germline assignment: CDR1 MGHRA and CDR2 YSYEKL. CDR3 sequence: CASSHLDSPYEQYF. CDR3 sequence (DNA): TGCGCCAGCAGCCATCTGGACAGCCCCTACGAGCAGTACTTC.